One TCR beta chain is described in this entry. Which antigen it targets is not known. Within one base of it there is no much larger clone, and no base qualities were kept. The sample is drawn from a study of blood T cell repertoires in COVID-19 (dated by TCRdb to about 2020). At the level of the whole study: Samples from collaborators originated in the United States, Italy and Spain and spanned both the acute and convalescent phases of COVID-19. The material from the prospective study consisted of cDNA or gDNA derived from T cells, B-cell-depleted T cells, or PBMCs. Deeply sampled blood TCRbeta repertoires from subjects exposed to, actively infected with, or recovered from COVID-19 were included in the dataset. The repertoires were released in a freely available public database meant as a resource for research on the immune response to SARS-CoV-2. The samples were drawn from two sources: the first 160 participants of the ongoing ImmuneRACE study, and fewer than 1,500 subjects contributed by 6 global collaborators. Nearly every sample came with metadata listing a de-identified subject ID, COVID-19 status, age in years and sex. Where HLA class I and class II types were available, the types were taken from metadata supplied by the sample provider, not from assay-based typing.

TCRbeta CDR3 regions were amplified from genomic DNA using the immunoSEQ Assay, a bias-controlled multiplex PCR. The paper's processing steps were these. Within the assay, amplification of reference gene primers was used to estimate how many nucleated cells each sample contained. To quantify the absolute abundance of each unique TCRbeta CDR3 rearrangement, sequence reads were collapsed and filtered. For each sample, productive Simpson clonality was calculated as the square root of Simpson's diversity index across productive rearrangements. The immuneACCESS repertoire file appears here via TCRdb, limited to in-frame rearrangements. These files lack a portion of the clones; in checked studies, under half of the deficit traces to unresolved V genes, and the cause of the others is not known. That table supplies the V and J calls and clone size; D and trimming were determined from the DNA. The sample has 150,000 to 200,000 clones on record, roughly four fifths of them singletons. Clones ranked in the top ten supply 6.5% to 8.5% of the sample.

At one collaborating source in Seattle, patients were enrolled during active infection and were followed longitudinally through the course of disease. Collaborating institutions collected whole blood in K2EDTA tubes following their own protocols. For TCRbeta analysis, collaborator samples were shipped as frozen whole blood, as isolated PBMCs, or as DNA extracted from either sample type. The study at large found these results: How much clinical and demographic metadata was included differed by source and by participant, and the metadata was provided uncurated.

Looking up the germline V gene yields CDR1 SNHLY and CDR2 FYNNEI. Spanning cysteine to phenylalanine, the CDR3 consists of 13 amino acids. Of all the DNA, just the CDR3 is kept, 39 bases in frame from base 1. Relative to germline, V is 6 bases shorter and J is 3 bases shorter, with 10 bases between their ends. This TCR came from a woman in her sixties or seventies with COVID-19, enrolled during active disease. The source material was peripheral blood. The rearrangement combines TRBV2 with TRBJ2-3; 5 matching bases give a weak D call of TRBD1. The CDR3 protein sequence reads: CASSGDRTDTQYF. In nucleotides, the sequence is TGTGCCAGCAGCGGTGACAGAACAGATACGCAGTATTTT.